These 10 T cell receptor beta chains were sequenced from one sample in a study of response to subunit inactivated influenza vaccine. TCRdb re-analysed the RT-PCR reads in MiXCR, keeping a single row per CDR3 protein. The repertoire consists of hundreds of thousands of distinct CDR3 sequences, with around 15% occurring once and the leading ten covering 6.5% to 8%. The specimen comprised PBMCs from blood, sampled approximately 15 days before vaccination. Source of these receptors: a man in his forties or fifties who received an inactivated influenza vaccine.

The table lists this clonotype with a few counts. The rearrangement links TRBV20-1 to TRBJ2-7; D remains ambiguous. This CDR3 has 14 residues. Trimming removed 2 bases from V and 2 bases from J, with 13 bases in between. Germline V CDR1 and CDR2: DFQATT, SNEGSKA (reference sequence). The CDR3 bases are TGCAGTGCTAGATGGCCGATATCCACCTACGAGCAGTACTTC. It is translated as CSARWPISTYEQYF.

This clonotype was seen ten or more times. This chain links TRBV11-2 with TRBJ2-5, with 10 bases aligning to TRBD2. The CDR3 extends over 15 amino acids. Germline V gives CDR1 SGHAT, CDR2 FQNNGV. V gave up 5 bases and J gave up 5 bases; unmatched junction bases: 8. The CDR3 DNA reads as TGTGCCAGCAGCGGAAGCGGGGGGGCTTTTGAGACCCAGTACTTC. Protein: CASSGSGGAFETQYF.

This clonotype was seen more than once but under ten times. The V call is TRBV5-6, the J call TRBJ1-1; a possible D gene is TRBD1 (5 bases). Between the trimmed V and J ends, which lost 5 bases and 6 bases, there was a span of 17 bases. Germline CDR1 SGHDT, CDR2 YYEEEE. This CDR3 is 14 amino acids long. CDR3 DNA: TGTGCCAGCAGTAAGACAGTAAGCGGCGCTGAAGCTTTCTTT. Translated: CASSKTVSGAEAFF.

The V gene is TRBV4-1, the J gene TRBJ2-5, with 7 positions matching TRBD2. After removal of 3 bases from V and 0 bases from J, the junction contained 7 bases not matched to a gene. Germline assignment: CDR1 MGHRA and CDR2 YSYEKL. This CDR3 has 16 amino acids. CDR3 DNA sequence: TGCGCCAGCAGCCAGGTTCTAGCGGCTCACCAAGAGACCCAGTACTTC. Its translation is CASSQVLAAHQETQYF.

This clonotype was seen more than once but under ten times. The gene calls are TRBV10-3 and TRBJ1-1; 11 positions match TRBD1. Trimming removed 0 bases from V and 5 bases from J; junction bases left unmatched: 2. CDR3 length: 15 residues. The germline V gene has CDR1 ENHRY and CDR2 SYGVKD. The CDR3 nucleotides read TGTGCCATCAGTGAGTCGGGACAGGGGGTGACTGAAGCTTTCTTT. It translates to CAISESGQGVTEAFF.

Only a few counts were recorded for this clonotype. V usage is TRBV28 and J usage is TRBJ2-7; 9 bases align to TRBD1. The ends lost 6 bases at V and 2 bases at J; junction bases unmatched: 8. This CDR3 has 15 residues. Germline CDR1 is MDHEN and CDR2 is SYDVKM. CDR3 DNA: TGTGCCAGCAGCTACCCAGACAGGGGGACCTACGAGCAGTACTTC. Translation gives CASSYPDRGTYEQYF.

V and J are TRBV5-4 and TRBJ2-2; TRBD1 matches 7 bases. Germline lookup yields CDR1 SGHNT and CDR2 YYREEE (reference sequence). There are 16 residues in the CDR3. The J segment lost 8 bases and the V segment lost 4 bases, leaving 14 bases of the junction unmatched. In DNA, the CDR3 is TGTGCCAGCAGCCCCGCCAGGGGGATAGTGACAGGGGAGCTGTTTTTT. It codes for CASSPARGIVTGELFF.

In its sample, this clonotype was seen a few times. The chain couples TRBV15 to TRBJ1-2; 8 bases align to TRBD1. Germline assignment: CDR1 LNHNV and CDR2 YYDKDF (reference sequence). V lost 4 bases, J lost 5 bases, and 3 bases stayed unmatched. This CDR3 region has 13 residues. In DNA form, the CDR3 reads TGTGCCACCAGCAACCGACAGGGGTATGGCTACACCTTC. It yields the protein CATSNRQGYGYTF.

The chain employs TRBV11-2 and TRBJ2-2; 7 nucleotides align to TRBD1. This CDR3 comprises 17 residues. V dropped 1 base and J dropped 1; count of bases not matched to a gene: 6. Germline-derived CDR1 and CDR2 are SGHAT and FQNNGV. The CDR3 region has the DNA TGTGCCAGCAGCTTAGGACCAGGACAGGTGAACACCGGGGAGCTGTTTTTT. Translating it yields CASSLGPGQVNTGELFF.

V gene TRBV20-1 combines with J gene TRBJ2-7; either TRBD1 or TRBD2 may fit D (5 bases each). The V and J ends lost 4 bases and 4 bases respectively, with 17 bases between them. The CDR3 is 14 amino acids. The germline V gene encodes CDR1 DFQATT and CDR2 SNEGSKA (reference sequence). CDR3 sequence reads: CSAMKLRGGYEQYF. CDR3 DNA sequence: TGCAGTGCTATGAAATTGAGGGGCGGTTACGAGCAGTACTTC.